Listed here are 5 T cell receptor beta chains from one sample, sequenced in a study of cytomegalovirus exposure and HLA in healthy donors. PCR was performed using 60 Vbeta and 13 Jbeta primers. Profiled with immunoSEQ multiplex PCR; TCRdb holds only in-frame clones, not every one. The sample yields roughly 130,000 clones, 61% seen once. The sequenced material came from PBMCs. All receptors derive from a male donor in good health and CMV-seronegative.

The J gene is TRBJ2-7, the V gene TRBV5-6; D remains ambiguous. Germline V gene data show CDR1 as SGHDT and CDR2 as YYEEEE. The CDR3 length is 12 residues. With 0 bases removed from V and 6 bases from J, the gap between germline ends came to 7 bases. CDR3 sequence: CASSLGLREQYF. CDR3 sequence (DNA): TGTGCCAGCAGCTTGGGTCTCCGCGAGCAGTACTTC.

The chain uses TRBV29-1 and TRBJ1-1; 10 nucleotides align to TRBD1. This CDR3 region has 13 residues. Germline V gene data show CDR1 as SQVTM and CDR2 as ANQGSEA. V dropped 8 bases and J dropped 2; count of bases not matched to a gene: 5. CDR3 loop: CSSRTGGNTEAFF. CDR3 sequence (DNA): TGCAGCTCTCGGACAGGGGGAAACACTGAAGCTTTCTTT.

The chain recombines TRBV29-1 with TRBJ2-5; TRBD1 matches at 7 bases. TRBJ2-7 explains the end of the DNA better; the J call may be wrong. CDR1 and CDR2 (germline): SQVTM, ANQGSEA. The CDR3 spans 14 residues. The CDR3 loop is CSVETTGISYEQYF. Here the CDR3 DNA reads TGCAGCGTTGAGACGACAGGGATCTCCTACGAGCAGTACTTC.

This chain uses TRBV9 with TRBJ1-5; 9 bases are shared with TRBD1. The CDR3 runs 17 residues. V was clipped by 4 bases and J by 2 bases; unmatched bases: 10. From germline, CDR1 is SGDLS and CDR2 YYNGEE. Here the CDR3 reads CASSPGQGGVGNQPQHF. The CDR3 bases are TGTGCCAGCAGCCCGGGACAGGGAGGAGTAGGCAATCAGCCCCAGCATTTT.

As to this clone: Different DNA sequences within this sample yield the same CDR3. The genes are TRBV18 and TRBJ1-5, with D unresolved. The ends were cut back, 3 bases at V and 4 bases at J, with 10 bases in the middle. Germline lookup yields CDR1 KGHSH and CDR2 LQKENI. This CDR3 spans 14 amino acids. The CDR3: CASSPSPGNQPQHF. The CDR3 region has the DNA TGTGCCAGCTCACCGAGCCCCGGGAATCAGCCCCAGCATTTT.